These 13 T cell receptor beta chains share one sample of origin, sequenced in a study of shared clonotypes between healthy human individuals (dated by TCRdb to 2020 to 2021). Library generation was performed with the immunoSEQ multiplex PCR assay. TCRdb re-hosts the immuneACCESS table, in-frame sequences only. Its copies lack some clones; in the studies checked, an unresolved V gene accounts for under half of them, and the cause for the rest is not known. The sample profile shows 2 million to 2.5 million clones; about 95% of them were found once. The ten biggest clones cover 0.1% to 0.15% of the sample. The sample comprised naive CD4+ T cells sorted from blood. Interpreted using the paper, the cell subset or site label stands for: CD45RA+ positively selected. All receptors derive from a man younger than 35 in good health.

In the case of this clone: The junction does not match germline at one end; this may be a read error. In the same sample, other DNA sequences code for this CDR3. The chain recombines TRBV2 with TRBJ2-3; TRBD1 aligns across 7 bases. CDR1 is SNHLY and CDR2 is FYNNEI in the germline V gene. This CDR3 has 14 residues. This CDR3 is CASSEGTGTDTQYF. CDR3 DNA: TGTGCCAGCAGCGAAGGGACAGGCACAGATACGCAGTATTTT. Together with reference TRBV2 and TRBJ2-3, the CDR3 gives the full variable domain: EPEVTQTPSHQVTQMGQEVILRCVPISNHLYFYWYRQILGQKVEFLVSFYNNEISEKSEIFDDQFSVERPDGSNFTLKIRSTKLEDSAMYFCASSEGTGTDTQYFGPGTRLTVL.

This clone was detected once. The chain recombines TRBV6-1 with TRBJ1-5; no firm D call. The CDR3 spans 14 residues. Germline V gene sequence: CDR1 MNHNS, CDR2 SASEGT. V was trimmed by 6 bases and J by 7 bases, leaving 16 bases between them. In nucleotides, the CDR3 is TGTGCCAGCAGGGACCTTTTGGGGAGCCAGCCCCAGCATTTT. Encoded protein: CASRDLLGSQPQHF.

The genes are TRBV7-2 and TRBJ2-2; 8 bases are a match to TRBD2. Germline CDR1 reads SGHTA; CDR2 reads FQGNSA. The CDR3 has 16 amino acids. V was clipped by 7 bases and J by 6 bases; unmatched bases: 13. The DNA for the CDR3 is TGTGCCAGCACCCCCGAACGAGCGGGAGTAGCCGGGGAGCTGTTTTTT. Residues: CASTPERAGVAGELFF.

On this clone itself: The sample holds other DNA sequences that translate to the same CDR3. The chain recombines TRBV5-1 with TRBJ2-7; 13 bases align to TRBD2. Germline CDR1 reads SGHRS; CDR2 reads YFSETQ. The CDR3 runs 13 residues. V shed 5 bases and J 7 bases; nucleotides not matched to a gene: 3. CDR3 nucleotide sequence: TGCGCCAGCAGTTCGGGACTAGCGGGGGAGCAGTACTTC. Amino acid sequence: CASSSGLAGEQYF. Full variable domain (remainder filled in from reference TRBV5-1 and TRBJ2-7): KAGVTQTPRYLIKTRGQQVTLSCSPISGHRSVSWYQQTPGQGLQFLFEYFSETQRNKGNFPGRFSGRQFSNSRSEMNVSTLELGDSALYLCASSSGLAGEQYFGPGTRLTVT.

The J gene is TRBJ1-5, the V gene TRBV19; D uncertain. Trimming stripped 1 base from V and 5 bases from J, with 9 bases between. CDR1 is LNHDA, CDR2 SQIVND, per germline (reference sequence). This CDR3 comprises 14 residues. CDR3 DNA sequence: TGTGCCAGTAGTATAGGGTCAAAATATCAGCCCCAGCATTTT. It is translated as CASSIGSKYQPQHF.

This chain links TRBV2 with TRBJ2-5, with 7 bases matching TRBD1. The ends lost 1 base at V and 4 bases at J; junction bases unmatched: 9. The germline V gene has CDR1 SNHLY and CDR2 FYNNEI. CDR3 length: 16 amino acids. CDR3 DNA: TGTGCCAGCAGTGAAGGCAGGGACAGCCGGCGAGAGACCCAGTACTTC. It codes for CASSEGRDSRRETQYF.

This clone was detected only a few times. This chain links TRBV9 with TRBJ1-2; the D gene is possibly TRBD1 (6 bases). The CDR3 loop spans 16 amino acids. CDR1 and CDR2 from the germline V gene are SGDLS and YYNGEE. V was cut by 2 bases and J by 3 bases, with 17 bases left in between. CDR3 DNA: TGTGCCAGCAGCGTTAACCCCAGGGGCGCGGACTATGGCTACACCTTC. Its protein is CASSVNPRGADYGYTF.

To note about this clone: Other nucleotide sequences from this sample produce the same CDR3. The V and J genes are TRBV6-1 and TRBJ2-3; TRBD2 matches at 8 bases. CDR1 is MNHNS and CDR2 is SASEGT in the germline V gene. V shed 4 bases, J shed 3 bases, and the junction held 3 bases outside the gene matches. The CDR3 runs to 14 residues. CDR3 sequence reads: CASSASGGTDTQYF. For the CDR3, the DNA is TGTGCCAGCAGTGCGAGCGGGGGAACAGATACGCAGTATTTT.

As for this clone: The sample has other DNA sequences that encode this CDR3 too. V usage is TRBV6-5 and J usage is TRBJ1-2, with TRBD1 as a possible D gene (5 bases). CDR1 and CDR2 from the germline V gene are MNHEY and SVGAGI. V dropped 0 bases and J dropped 2 bases, with 10 bases sitting between them. The CDR3 contains 15 residues. The CDR3 region is CASSYSIWGNYGYTF. CDR3 in DNA: TGTGCCAGCAGTTACTCGATATGGGGGAACTATGGCTACACCTTC.

This clone showed up just once. The V call is TRBV6-5, the J call TRBJ2-3; D is unclear. Germline V lookup: CDR1 MNHEY, CDR2 SVGAGI. Trimming removed 6 bases at V and 6 bases at J, with 10 bases between. The CDR3 consists of 12 residues. The CDR3 protein is CASSRNGDTQYF. In DNA form, the CDR3 reads TGTGCCAGCAGCCGCAACGGGGATACGCAGTATTTT.

As concerns this clone: This may come from a read error, since a much larger clone is one base off. This sequence joins TRBV25-1 and TRBJ2-2; D unresolved. Germline V gives CDR1 MGHDK, CDR2 SYGVNS. CDR3 length equals 13 residues. This CDR3 reads CASNESSTGELFF. The CDR3 DNA follows: TGTGCCAGCAATGAATCGAGCACCGGGGAGCTGTTTTTT.

The rearrangement links TRBV11-2 to TRBJ2-7; possibly TRBD2 for D (5 bases). The germline V gene has CDR1 SGHAT and CDR2 FQNNGV. The CDR3 runs to 14 residues. The V and J ends lost 1 base and 2 bases respectively, with 9 bases between them. The CDR3: CASSLGGSAYEQYF. CDR3 sequence (DNA): TGTGCCAGCAGCTTAGGTGGGAGCGCCTACGAGCAGTACTTC.

The chain recombines TRBV12-5 with TRBJ1-5, with 7 bases aligning to TRBD1. The length of the CDR3 is 14 residues. Germline trimming cut 1 base from V and 7 bases from J; bases unmatched to any gene: 4. Looked up from germline, CDR1 is LGHNT and CDR2 is FRNRAP. CDR3 protein: CASGLAQGNQPQHF. The CDR3 DNA reads as TGTGCTAGTGGTTTGGCACAGGGGAACCAGCCCCAGCATTTT.